This T cell receptor (beta chain) was sequenced in a study of T cell changes during pregnancy in multiple sclerosis. Per the germline V gene, CDR1 is SGHNT and CDR2 is YYREEE (reference sequence). The length of the CDR3 is 12 residues. Produced via immunoSEQ multiplex PCR; TCRdb's table is partial and in-frame only. Of 45,000 to 55,000 clones listed, around 92% are singletons. The rearrangement uses TRBV5-4 and TRBJ2-5; maybe TRBD1 (7 bases). The clonotype originates from a female donor with multiple sclerosis, enrolled in a pregnancy study. The sequenced sample was peripheral blood, obtained after pregnancy. The DNA of the CDR3 is TGTGGAGGGGGGCAGGGGGGAGAGACCCAGTACTTC. Translated, it gives CGGGQGGETQYF. The complete variable domain, with remaining parts taken from reference TRBV5-4 and TRBJ2-5, reads ETGVTQSPTHLIKTRGQQVTLRCSSQSGHNTVSWYQQALGQGPQFIFQYYREEENGRGNFPPRFSGLQFPNYSSELNVNALELDDSALYLCGGGQGGETQYFGPGTRLLVL.